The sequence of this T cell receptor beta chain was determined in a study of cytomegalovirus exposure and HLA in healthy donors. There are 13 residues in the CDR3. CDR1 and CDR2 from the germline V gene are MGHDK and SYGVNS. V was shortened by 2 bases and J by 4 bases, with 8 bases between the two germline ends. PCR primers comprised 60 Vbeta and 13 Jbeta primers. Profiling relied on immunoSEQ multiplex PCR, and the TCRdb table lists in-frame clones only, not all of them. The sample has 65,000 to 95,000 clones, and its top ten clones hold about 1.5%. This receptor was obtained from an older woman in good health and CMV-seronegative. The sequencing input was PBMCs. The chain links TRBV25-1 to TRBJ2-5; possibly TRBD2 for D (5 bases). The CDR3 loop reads CASSEGGRETQYF. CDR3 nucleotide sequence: TGTGCCAGCAGTGAAGGAGGCAGAGAGACCCAGTACTTC.